These 31 T cell receptor beta chains share one sample of origin, sequenced in a study of regulatory T cells in long-lasting Graves disease. Arm-PCR of CDR3 regions and iRepertoire HTBI primers were the basis on which TCR beta libraries were built. TCRdb re-called the multiplex PCR reads through MiXCR, storing one row per CDR3 protein. Here the sample spans fewer than 650,000 distinct CDR3 sequences, 15% to 20% being singletons. Noted time point: newly diagnosed GD, antithyroid drugs for less than 3 months. There was RNA extracted from PBMCs, and the TCR library was made from it. These same records also appear under a second study, on T cells in Graves' hyperthyroidism and ophthalmopathy.

Sequencing used peripheral blood mononuclear cells (PBMCs), obtained at new diagnosis, from a patient treated with antithyroid drugs. Receptors originate from a man between 18 and 35 years old with Graves disease.

The chain is built from TRBV7-9 and TRBJ2-7; D possibly corresponds to TRBD2 (6 bases). Trimming pared 2 bases from V and 5 bases from J, leaving 13 bases between. The germline CDR1 and CDR2 sequences are SEHNR and FQNEAQ (reference sequence). This CDR3 region has 14 residues. The CDR3 here is CASSLFGGDHEQYF. For the CDR3, the DNA is TGTGCCAGCAGCTTATTCGGGGGAGACCACGAGCAGTACTTC.

This clonotype has ten or more counts. The rearrangement joins TRBV7-9 to TRBJ2-3; D is uncertain. The V and J ends lost 3 bases and 0 bases respectively, with 7 bases between them. This CDR3 is 14 amino acids long. CDR1 and CDR2 (germline): SEHNR, FQNEAQ (reference sequence). The CDR3 region is CASSFGESTDTQYF. The CDR3 bases are TGTGCCAGCAGCTTTGGGGAAAGCACAGATACGCAGTATTTT.

The table lists this clonotype with a few counts. This sequence joins TRBV5-4 and TRBJ1-2; tentatively, D is TRBD1 (5 bases). Trimming shortened V by 0 bases and J by 8 bases, and 14 bases separated the two germline ends. Germline CDR1 reads SGHNT; CDR2 reads YYREEE (reference sequence). This CDR3 is 14 amino acids long. As DNA, the CDR3 is TGTGCCAGCAGCTTGGAACAGGAACATCAGGGCTACACCTTC. Its protein product is CASSLEQEHQGYTF. The full variable domain, in which reference TRBV5-4 and TRBJ1-2 provide the parts outside the CDR3, is ETGVTQSPTHLIKTRGQQVTLRCSSQSGHNTVSWYQQALGQGPQFIFQYYREEENGRGNFPPRFSGLQFPNYSSELNVNALELDDSALYLCASSLEQEHQGYTFGSGTRLTVV.

This clonotype was seen only a few times. The rearrangement joins TRBV14 to TRBJ2-7; D unclear. CDR1 is SGHDN and CDR2 is FVKESK in the germline V gene. The CDR3 length is 16 residues. The V and J ends lost 5 bases and 5 bases respectively, with 22 bases between them. The CDR3 sequence is CASSDEVHHTFNEQYF. The DNA of the CDR3 is TGTGCCAGCAGCGACGAAGTCCATCACACTTTCAACGAGCAGTACTTC.

This clonotype was counted many times. The chain employs TRBV27 and TRBJ1-6; the match to TRBD1 covers 10 bases. The germline V gene has CDR1 MNHEY and CDR2 SMNVEV (reference sequence). CDR3 length: 15 residues. V lost 4 bases, J lost 9 bases, and 6 bases stayed unmatched. CDR3 sequence reads: CASSSSTGGGSPLHF. Written as DNA, the CDR3 is TGTGCCAGCAGTTCCTCGACAGGGGGCGGTTCACCCCTCCACTTT.

The rearrangement links TRBV12-3 or TRBV12-4 to TRBJ2-7; D may be TRBD1 (6 bases). V lost 6 bases and J lost 5, with 14 bases in between. CDR3 length: 13 residues. The CDR3 DNA reads as TGTGCCAGCAGCTACAGGGAATACAACGAGCAGTACTTC. This encodes CASSYREYNEQYF.

This clonotype has a count of ten or more. The chain carries TRBV12-3 or TRBV12-4 and TRBJ2-1; no definite D call. This CDR3 is 12 amino acids long. The V end was cut by 0 bases, the J end by 8 bases, with 5 bases between. The CDR3 DNA sequence: TGTGCCAGCAGTTTAGCCCCCCATGAGCAGTTCTTC. This codes for CASSLAPHEQFF.

The sample holds many counts of this clonotype. The chain employs TRBV3-1 and TRBJ2-3; D gene ambiguous. CDR1 and CDR2 (germline): LGHDT, YNNKEL (reference sequence). V dropped 2 bases and J dropped 10 bases, with 10 bases sitting between them. The CDR3 extends over 12 amino acids. DNA for the CDR3: TGTGCCAGCAGCCAACCCGATGTGGCGCAGTATTTT. Translating gives CASSQPDVAQYF.

V and J are TRBV5-1 and TRBJ2-1, with D possibly TRBD1 on 6 matching bases. CDR1 and CDR2 (germline): SGHRS, YFSETQ. The length of the CDR3 is 16 residues. V lost 3 bases and J 0 bases, leaving 13 bases between the germline ends. The CDR3 reads CASSSGQPNSYNEQFF. In nucleotides, the CDR3 is TGCGCCAGCAGCTCAGGACAGCCTAACTCCTACAATGAGCAGTTCTTC.

This clonotype has at least ten counts. This CDR3 reads CASSLWGFSSYEQYF. The CDR3 DNA sequence: TGTGCCAGCAGTTTATGGGGTTTCAGTTCCTACGAGCAGTACTTC. The V and J genes are TRBV27 and TRBJ2-7; D remains unclear. Per the germline V gene, CDR1 is MNHEY and CDR2 is SMNVEV (reference sequence). V was pared by 1 base and J by 1 base, with 11 bases between. The CDR3 covers 15 residues.

This clonotype was detected a few times. This chain links TRBV27 with TRBJ2-1; tentative D call: TRBD1 (5 bases). Germline assignment: CDR1 MNHEY and CDR2 SMNVEV (reference sequence). V was shortened by 1 base and J by 5 bases, with 6 bases between the two germline ends. CDR3 length: 13 amino acids. Written as DNA, the CDR3 is TGTGCCAGCAGTTTATTCAGGGACAATGAGCAGTTCTTC. Translated: CASSLFRDNEQFF.

This clonotype was recorded a few times. The CDR3 sequence: CSVAKEATVYGYTF. Here the CDR3 DNA reads TGCAGCGTTGCCAAGGAGGCTACGGTCTATGGCTACACCTTC. The chain combines TRBV29-1 with TRBJ1-2; no firm D call. This CDR3 contains 14 residues. Germline CDR1 reads SQVTM; CDR2 reads ANQGSEA. V was shortened by 4 bases and J by 4 bases, with 16 bases between the two germline ends.

This clonotype was counted at least ten times. The V and J genes are TRBV3-1 and TRBJ1-1, with D possibly being TRBD1 (6 bases). The CDR3 spans 17 residues. The germline gives CDR1 LGHDT, CDR2 YNNKEL (reference sequence). Trimming pared 0 bases from V and 8 bases from J, leaving 22 bases between. This CDR3 reads CASSQEVLGARRSEAFF. The CDR3 DNA sequence: TGTGCCAGCAGCCAAGAGGTTTTGGGGGCTCGGCGCTCCGAAGCTTTCTTT.

This clonotype was counted many times. The chain uses TRBV4-1 and TRBJ2-7; D uncertain. Germline V gene sequence: CDR1 MGHRA, CDR2 YSYEKL. V was pared by 0 bases and J by 0 bases, with 3 bases between. The CDR3 runs 13 residues. The DNA for the CDR3 is TGCGCCAGCAGCCAAGATTACTCCTACGAGCAGTACTTC. It specifies CASSQDYSYEQYF.

This clonotype showed up many times. The genes are TRBV5-1 and TRBJ2-7, with D maybe TRBD1 (7 bases). The V gene lost 6 bases and the J gene lost 4 bases, with 17 bases spanning the gap. The CDR3 is 14 residues long. CDR1 and CDR2 from the germline V gene are SGHRS and YFSETQ. The CDR3 is CASKEEGARYEQYF. Here the CDR3 DNA reads TGCGCCAGCAAAGAGGAGGGGGCCAGATACGAGCAGTACTTC.

This clonotype was counted between two and nine times. The V call is TRBV6-9, the J call TRBJ1-2; D uncertain. Germline CDR1 MNHGY, CDR2 SVAAGI. The CDR3 has 13 residues. V was trimmed by 3 bases and J by 7 bases, leaving 12 bases between them. The CDR3 nucleotides read TGTGCCAGCAGTTACAAAGCCCAAGGTGGCTACACCTTC. It encodes CASSYKAQGGYTF.

Many counts were recorded for this clonotype. This chain links TRBV30 with TRBJ2-7; D gene uncertain. CDR1 and CDR2 from the germline V gene are GTSNPN and SVGIG (reference sequence). This CDR3 comprises 17 residues. Trimming removed 0 bases from V and 5 bases from J, with 23 bases in between. CDR3 DNA: TGTGCCTGGAGTGTACCTCCCCCCGGCCCCCGTCGGAACGAGCAGTACTTC. Protein sequence: CAWSVPPPGPRRNEQYF. The complete variable domain, with remaining parts taken from reference TRBV30 and TRBJ2-7, reads SQTIHQWPATLVQPVGSPLSLECTVEGTSNPNLYWYRQAAGRGLQLLFYSVGIGQISSEVPQNLSASRPQDRQFILSSKKLLLSDSGFYLCAWSVPPPGPRRNEQYFGPGTRLTVT.

Many counts were recorded for this clonotype. The junction departs from germline at one end; a sequencing error may be responsible. J is TRBJ2-5 and V is TRBV28; no reliable D call. CDR3 length: 14 residues. CDR1 and CDR2 (germline): MDHEN, SYDVKM. The DNA of the CDR3 is TGTGCCAGCAGTTTTGACCGAAACCAAGACACCCAGTACTTC. As protein: CASSFDRNQDTQYF.

V usage is TRBV11-2 and J usage is TRBJ1-4, with 7 bases lining up with TRBD1. Germline-derived CDR1 and CDR2 are SGHAT and FQNNGV. The CDR3 extends over 15 amino acids. V shed 6 bases and J 7 bases; nucleotides not matched to a gene: 11. CDR3 in amino acids: CASSRDRAYSEKLFF. The CDR3 nucleotides read TGTGCCAGCAGTCGAGACAGGGCGTATAGTGAAAAACTGTTTTTT.

This clonotype was seen at least ten times. The gene calls are TRBV7-9 and TRBJ2-1; the D gene is possibly TRBD1 (6 bases). CDR3 length: 14 residues. Germline CDR1 and CDR2: SEHNR and FQNEAQ (reference sequence). V lost 5 bases and J lost 8, with 16 bases in between. The CDR3 DNA is TGTGCCAGCAGCCACCGACAGGAACACGATGAGCAGTTCTTC. It specifies CASSHRQEHDEQFF.

The chain recombines TRBV13 with TRBJ2-7; D is unclear. Per the germline V gene, CDR1 is PRHDT and CDR2 is FYEKMQ (reference sequence). V gave up 8 bases and J gave up 4 bases, with 21 bases separating them. This CDR3 has 15 amino acids. The CDR3 region has the DNA TGTGCCAGCGCACCTCGGAAGGACGGCTGGTACGAGCAGTACTTC. This translates into CASAPRKDGWYEQYF.

V gene TRBV6-2 or TRBV6-3 combines with J gene TRBJ2-4, with 7 bases identical to TRBD1. Germline-derived CDR1 and CDR2 are MNHEY and SVGEGT. There are 14 residues in the CDR3. Germline trimming cut 7 bases from V and 4 bases from J; bases unmatched to any gene: 7. The CDR3 spells CASTSGQSKNIQYF. The DNA of the CDR3 is TGTGCCAGCACCTCGGGACAGTCAAAAAACATTCAGTACTTC.

Many counts were recorded for this clonotype. The chain has TRBV7-9 and TRBJ2-5; D possibly corresponds to TRBD1 (5 bases). This CDR3 region has 16 residues. The V end was cut by 11 bases, the J end by 4 bases, with 26 bases between. Germline loops: CDR1 SEHNR, CDR2 FQNEAQ (reference sequence). CDR3 amino acids: CASRGPITAQGETQYF. Here the CDR3 DNA reads TGTGCCTCCCGAGGACCGATTACTGCCCAGGGAGAGACCCAGTACTTC.

In its sample, this clonotype was seen many times. This chain joins TRBV11-2 and TRBJ2-7; TRBD1 or TRBD2 may be the D gene (5 bases each). Between the trimmed V and J ends, which lost 2 bases and 3 bases, there was a span of 20 bases. In germline, CDR1 is SGHAT, CDR2 FQNNGV. The CDR3 totals 17 residues. The CDR3 loop is CASSLQGATAPLYEQYF. The CDR3 nucleotides read TGTGCCAGCAGCTTACAGGGAGCGACAGCCCCTCTCTACGAGCAGTACTTC.

CDR3 sequence (DNA): TGTGCCAGCAGCCGACGGGGCACTGCCTTAGGTGCGGGGGAGCAGTACTTC. This codes for CASSRRGTALGAGEQYF. This chain links TRBV11-2 with TRBJ2-7; weak D call: TRBD2 (6 bases). V lost 5 bases to trimming and J lost 7 bases, with 27 bases between them. Germline CDR1 SGHAT, CDR2 FQNNGV. This CDR3 has 17 amino acids.

The chain employs TRBV6-1 and TRBJ1-2; 10 nucleotides line up with TRBD1. This CDR3 is built from 15 residues. From germline, CDR1 is MNHNS and CDR2 SASEGT. V lost 5 bases and J lost 4; bases outside the gene matches: 7. In DNA, the CDR3 is TGTGCCAGCAGTAACCGGGACAGGGGAATCTATGGCTACACCTTC. Encoded protein: CASSNRDRGIYGYTF.

This clonotype has just a few counts. J is TRBJ2-1 and V is TRBV9; D remains unclear. The V and J ends lost 0 bases and 9 bases respectively, with 16 bases between them. Germline CDR1 reads SGDLS; CDR2 reads YYNGEE. This CDR3 is 15 amino acids long. CDR3 nucleotide sequence: TGTGCCAGCAGCGTAGAGATAGCAGCCACGTTTGAGCAGTTCTTC. This sequence encodes CASSVEIAATFEQFF.

This clonotype showed up many times. V usage is TRBV20-1 and J usage is TRBJ2-1; the match to TRBD2 covers 11 bases. The V gene end was trimmed by 4 bases and the J gene end by 7 bases; junction bases not matched to a gene: 6. Germline assignment: CDR1 DFQATT and CDR2 SNEGSKA (reference sequence). The CDR3 is 14 amino acids. In DNA, the CDR3 is TGCAGTGCTATAGCGGGAGGGCCATGGAATGAGCAGTTCTTC. It yields the protein CSAIAGGPWNEQFF.

This clonotype came up many times. The chain combines TRBV28 with TRBJ2-7; D gene ambiguous. This CDR3 contains 12 residues. The germline V and J ends were trimmed by 8 bases and 2 bases, with 10 bases remaining between them. CDR1 and CDR2 from the germline V gene are MDHEN and SYDVKM. In DNA form, the CDR3 reads TGTGCCAGCCGGACGGTTACCTACGAGCAGTACTTC. Translating gives CASRTVTYEQYF.

As to this clonotype: A much larger clone lies one base from this, so it may be a read error. The CDR3 DNA reads as TGCAGCGCCGCGGGCTTTGTACAGGCGAGCTCCTGCGAGCAGTACTTC. This translates into CSAAGFVQASSCEQYF. The chain recombines TRBV29-1 with TRBJ2-7; D possibly matches TRBD1 or TRBD2 (5 bases each). The germline V gene has CDR1 SQVTM and CDR2 ANQGSEA. The CDR3 loop spans 16 amino acids.

A few counts support this clonotype. The chain couples TRBV11-2 to TRBJ1-1; TRBD1 might be the D (6 bases). V lost 0 bases, J lost 5 bases, and 25 bases lay in between. Germline CDR1 reads SGHAT; CDR2 reads FQNNGV. The CDR3 has 19 amino acids. CDR3: CASSLDLGLGGGRRTEAFF. CDR3 coding DNA: TGTGCCAGCAGCTTAGATCTGGGCCTTGGGGGGGGCCGAAGGACTGAAGCTTTCTTT.